Only a few counts were recorded for the clone carrying this T cell receptor (beta chain). These data belong to a study of blood T cell repertoires in COVID-19. Study details: Material from acute and convalescent COVID-19 was sourced from the United States, Italy and Spain.

The assay was immunoSEQ multiplex PCR, and TCRdb's table has in-frame clones only and misses some. The table includes roughly 250,000 clones, roughly four fifths detected once. Deletions cut 4 bases from V and 8 bases from J, with 12 bases between. In germline, CDR1 is LGHDT, CDR2 YNNKEL (reference sequence). The length of the CDR3 is 14 residues. Sequencing used peripheral blood. The chain employs TRBV3-1 (or the pseudogene TRBV3-2) and TRBJ1-6; D is possibly TRBD1 (5 bases). The receptor was isolated from a woman between 55 and 75 years old with active or convalescent COVID-19. This CDR3 is CASSRLGPDSPLHF. CDR3 nucleotides: TGTGCCAGCAGCCGTTTGGGGCCGGATTCACCCCTCCACTTT.